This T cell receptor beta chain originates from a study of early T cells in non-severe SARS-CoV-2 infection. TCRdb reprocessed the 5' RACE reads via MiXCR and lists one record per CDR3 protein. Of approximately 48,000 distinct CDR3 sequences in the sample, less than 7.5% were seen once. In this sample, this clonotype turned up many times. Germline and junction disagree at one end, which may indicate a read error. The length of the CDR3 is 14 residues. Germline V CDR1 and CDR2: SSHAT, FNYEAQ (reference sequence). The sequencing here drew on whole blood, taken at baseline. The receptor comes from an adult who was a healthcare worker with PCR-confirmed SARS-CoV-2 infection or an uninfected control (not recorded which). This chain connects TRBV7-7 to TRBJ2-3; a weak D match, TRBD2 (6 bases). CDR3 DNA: TGTGCTAGCAGCCTTAGTATAGCGGCAGATACGCAGTATTTT. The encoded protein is CASSLSIAADTQYF.